The T cell receptor (beta chain) described here comes from a study of T cell repertoires in cytomegalovirus infection. For the study at large: Well-studied HLA-B-restricted CMV epitopes were used in the study alongside recently identified HLA-C-restricted ones.

There are many counts of this clonotype. Its antigen is undetermined. Findings and limits, study-wide: Ex vivo, HLA-C-restricted CMV-specific TCR beta clonotypes prevailed over the rest of the response.

TCRdb reprocessed the reads via MiXCR and lists one record per CDR3 protein. Here the sample spans over 250,000 distinct CDR3 sequences, less than 25% being singletons. This TCR derives from a human donor in good health (CMV status not recorded). Some clones in this sample may be carry-over from other donors' samples. The material sequenced was cultured PBMCs, taken from culture after CMV antigen stimulation.

The chain's CDR3 is CASSLTSQGTQPQHF. CDR3 nucleotides: TGTGCCAGCAGCTTAACCTCCCAGGGCACTCAGCCCCAGCATTTT. The chain recombines TRBV7-2 with TRBJ1-5; D might be TRBD1 (5 bases). V lost 2 bases to trimming and J lost 6 bases, with 14 bases between them. The CDR3 totals 15 residues. CDR1 is SGHTA, CDR2 FQGNSA, per germline.